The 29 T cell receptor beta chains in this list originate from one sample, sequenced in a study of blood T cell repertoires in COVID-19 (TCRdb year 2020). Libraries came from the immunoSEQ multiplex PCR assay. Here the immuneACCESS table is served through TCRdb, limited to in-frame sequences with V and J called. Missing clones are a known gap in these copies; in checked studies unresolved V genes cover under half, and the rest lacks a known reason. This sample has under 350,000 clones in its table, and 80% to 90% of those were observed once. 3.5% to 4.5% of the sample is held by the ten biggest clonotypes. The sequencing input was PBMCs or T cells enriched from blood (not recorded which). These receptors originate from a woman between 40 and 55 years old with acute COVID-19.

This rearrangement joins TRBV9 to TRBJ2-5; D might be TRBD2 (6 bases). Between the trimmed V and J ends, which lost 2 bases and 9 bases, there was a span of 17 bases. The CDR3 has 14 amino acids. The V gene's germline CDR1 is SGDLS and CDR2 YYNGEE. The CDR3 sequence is CASSVWEGEEAQYF. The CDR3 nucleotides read TGTGCCAGCAGCGTTTGGGAAGGGGAGGAGGCCCAGTACTTC.

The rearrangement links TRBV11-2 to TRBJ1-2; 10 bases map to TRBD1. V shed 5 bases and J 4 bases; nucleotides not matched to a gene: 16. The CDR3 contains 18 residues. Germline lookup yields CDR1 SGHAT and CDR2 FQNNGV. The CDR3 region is CASSGLLSGTGVTYGYTF. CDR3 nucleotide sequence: TGTGCCAGCAGCGGCCTTCTCTCCGGGACAGGGGTGACCTATGGCTACACCTTC.

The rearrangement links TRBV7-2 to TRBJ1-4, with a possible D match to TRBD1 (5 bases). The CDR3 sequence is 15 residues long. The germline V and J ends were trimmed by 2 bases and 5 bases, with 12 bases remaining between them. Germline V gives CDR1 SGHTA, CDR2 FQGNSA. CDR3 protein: CASSLRQQINEKLFF. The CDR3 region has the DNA TGTGCCAGCAGCTTACGACAGCAAATAAATGAAAAACTGTTTTTT. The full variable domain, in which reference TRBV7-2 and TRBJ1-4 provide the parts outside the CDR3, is GAGVSQSPSNKVTEKGKDVELRCDPISGHTALYWYRQSLGQGLEFLIYFQGNSAPDKSGLPSDRFSAERTGGSVSTLTIQRTQQEDSAVYLCASSLRQQINEKLFFGSGTQLSVL.

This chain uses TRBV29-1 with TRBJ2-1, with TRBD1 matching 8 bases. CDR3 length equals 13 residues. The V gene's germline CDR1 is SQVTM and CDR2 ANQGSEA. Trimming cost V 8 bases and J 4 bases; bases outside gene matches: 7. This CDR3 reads CSFRQGTYNEQFF. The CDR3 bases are TGCAGCTTCCGACAGGGGACTTACAATGAGCAGTTCTTC.

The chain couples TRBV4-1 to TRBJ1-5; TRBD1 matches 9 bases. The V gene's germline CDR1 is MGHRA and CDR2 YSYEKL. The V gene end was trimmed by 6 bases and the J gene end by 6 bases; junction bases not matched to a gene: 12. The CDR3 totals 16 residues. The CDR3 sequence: CASSLDQTGGSQPQHF. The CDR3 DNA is TGCGCCAGCAGTCTAGATCAGACAGGGGGGAGTCAGCCCCAGCATTTT.

The CDR3 here is CASSQHTTGWFYGYTF. The CDR3 nucleotides are TGTGCCAGCAGTCAACACACGACAGGGTGGTTCTATGGCTACACCTTC. The genes are TRBV25-1 and TRBJ1-2, with 7 bases that match TRBD1. Germline lookup yields CDR1 MGHDK and CDR2 SYGVNS. This CDR3 contains 16 residues. The V segment lost 5 bases and the J segment 4 bases; nucleotides outside the gene matches: 13.

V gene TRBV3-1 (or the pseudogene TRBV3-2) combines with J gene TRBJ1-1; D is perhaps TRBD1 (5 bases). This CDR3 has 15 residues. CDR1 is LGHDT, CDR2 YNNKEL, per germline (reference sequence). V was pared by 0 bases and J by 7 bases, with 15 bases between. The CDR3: CASSQDPGTEGEAFF. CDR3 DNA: TGTGCCAGCAGCCAAGATCCCGGGACTGAAGGTGAAGCTTTCTTT.

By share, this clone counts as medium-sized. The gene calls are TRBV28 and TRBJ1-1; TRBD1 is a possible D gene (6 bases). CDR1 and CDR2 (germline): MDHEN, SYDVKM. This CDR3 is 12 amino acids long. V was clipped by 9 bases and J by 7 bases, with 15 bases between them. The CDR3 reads CASTGTRNEAFF. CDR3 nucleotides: TGTGCCAGTACAGGGACCCGAAATGAAGCTTTCTTT.

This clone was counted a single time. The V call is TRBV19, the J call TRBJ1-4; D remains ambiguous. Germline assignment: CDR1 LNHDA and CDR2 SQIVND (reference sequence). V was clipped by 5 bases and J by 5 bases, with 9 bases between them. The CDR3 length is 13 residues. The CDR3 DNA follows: TGTGCCAGTAGTTTCGGGGAGAATGAAAAACTGTTTTTT. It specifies CASSFGENEKLFF.

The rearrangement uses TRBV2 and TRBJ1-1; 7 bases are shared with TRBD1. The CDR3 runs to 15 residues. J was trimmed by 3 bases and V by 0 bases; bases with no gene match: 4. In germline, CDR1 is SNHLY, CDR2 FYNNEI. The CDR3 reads CASSEANRGYTEAFF. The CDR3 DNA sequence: TGTGCCAGCAGTGAAGCCAACAGGGGCTACACTGAAGCTTTCTTT.

CDR3: CASSQGGTGGAAEAFF. The CDR3 DNA is TGTGCCAGCAGCCAGGGAGGGACAGGGGGAGCCGCTGAAGCTTTCTTT. The genes are TRBV3-1 (or the pseudogene TRBV3-2) and TRBJ1-1, with TRBD1 matching 11 bases. The germline gives CDR1 LGHDT, CDR2 YNNKEL (reference sequence). Trimming cost V 3 bases and J 6 bases; bases outside gene matches: 9. This CDR3 has 16 amino acids.

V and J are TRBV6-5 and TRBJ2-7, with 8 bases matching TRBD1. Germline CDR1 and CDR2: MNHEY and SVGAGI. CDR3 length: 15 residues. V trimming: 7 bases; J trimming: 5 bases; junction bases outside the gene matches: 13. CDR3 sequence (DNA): TGTGCCAGCATCAGGCAGGGGGCTGATGGAAACGAGCAGTACTTC. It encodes CASIRQGADGNEQYF.

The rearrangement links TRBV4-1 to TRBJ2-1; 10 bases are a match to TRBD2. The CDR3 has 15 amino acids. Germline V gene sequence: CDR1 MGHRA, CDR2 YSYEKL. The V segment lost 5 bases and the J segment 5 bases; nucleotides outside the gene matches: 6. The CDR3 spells CASSSAGGQHNEQFF. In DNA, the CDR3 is TGCGCCAGCAGCTCAGCGGGGGGGCAACACAATGAGCAGTTCTTC.

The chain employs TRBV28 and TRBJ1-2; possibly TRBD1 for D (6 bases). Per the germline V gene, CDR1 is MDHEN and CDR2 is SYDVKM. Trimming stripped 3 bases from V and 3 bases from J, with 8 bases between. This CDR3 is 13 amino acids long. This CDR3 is CASSFRGHYGYTF. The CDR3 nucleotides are TGTGCCAGCAGTTTCAGGGGCCACTATGGCTACACCTTC.

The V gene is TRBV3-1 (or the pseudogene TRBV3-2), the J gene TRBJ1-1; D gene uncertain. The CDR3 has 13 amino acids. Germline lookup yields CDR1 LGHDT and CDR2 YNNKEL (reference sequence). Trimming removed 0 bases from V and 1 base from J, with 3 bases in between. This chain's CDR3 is CASSQDGNTEAFF. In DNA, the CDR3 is TGTGCCAGCAGCCAAGACGGGAACACTGAAGCTTTCTTT.

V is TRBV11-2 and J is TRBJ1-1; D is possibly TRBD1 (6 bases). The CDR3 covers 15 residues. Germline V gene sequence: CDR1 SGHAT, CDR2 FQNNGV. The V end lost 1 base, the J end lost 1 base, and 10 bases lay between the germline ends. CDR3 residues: CASSLVGGWNTEAFF. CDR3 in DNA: TGTGCCAGCAGCTTAGTTGGGGGCTGGAACACTGAAGCTTTCTTT.

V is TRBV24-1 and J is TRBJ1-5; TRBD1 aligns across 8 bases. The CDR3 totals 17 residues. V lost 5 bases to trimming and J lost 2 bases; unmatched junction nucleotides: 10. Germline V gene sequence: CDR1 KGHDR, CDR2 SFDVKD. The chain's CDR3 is CATSARAGGTGNQPQHF. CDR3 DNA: TGTGCCACCAGTGCCAGGGCAGGGGGCACTGGCAATCAGCCCCAGCATTTT.

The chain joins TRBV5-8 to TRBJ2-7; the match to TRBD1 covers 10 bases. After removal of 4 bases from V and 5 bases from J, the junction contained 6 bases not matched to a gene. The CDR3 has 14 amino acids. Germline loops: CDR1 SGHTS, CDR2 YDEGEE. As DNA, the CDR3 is TGTGCCAGCAGCCGGGACAGGGGACTTCACGAGCAGTACTTC. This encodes CASSRDRGLHEQYF.

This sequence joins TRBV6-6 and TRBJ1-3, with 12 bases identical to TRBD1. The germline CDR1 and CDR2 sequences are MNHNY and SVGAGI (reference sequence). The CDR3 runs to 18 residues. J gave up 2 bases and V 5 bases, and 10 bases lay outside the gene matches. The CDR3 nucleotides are TGTGCCAGCAGTCCCCTACGGGACAGGGGGCGAACTGGAAACACCATATATTTT. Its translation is CASSPLRDRGRTGNTIYF.

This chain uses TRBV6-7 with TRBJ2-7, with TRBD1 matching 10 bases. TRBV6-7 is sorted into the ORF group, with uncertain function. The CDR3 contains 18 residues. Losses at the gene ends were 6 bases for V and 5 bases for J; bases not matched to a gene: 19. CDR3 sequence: CASRDAGTGDPGGHEQYF. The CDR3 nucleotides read TGTGCCAGCAGAGATGCCGGGACAGGGGACCCCGGGGGCCACGAGCAGTACTTC.

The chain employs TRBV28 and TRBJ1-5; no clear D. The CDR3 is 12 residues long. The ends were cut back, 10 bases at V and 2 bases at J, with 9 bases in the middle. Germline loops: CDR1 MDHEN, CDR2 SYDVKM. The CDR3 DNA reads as TGTGCCATCGTCGGGGGCAATCAGCCCCAGCATTTT. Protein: CAIVGGNQPQHF.

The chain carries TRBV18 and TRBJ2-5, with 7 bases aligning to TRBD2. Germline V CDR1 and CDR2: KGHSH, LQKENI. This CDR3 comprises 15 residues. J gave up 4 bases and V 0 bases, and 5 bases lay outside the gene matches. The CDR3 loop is CASSPPGGALETQYF. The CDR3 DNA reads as TGTGCCAGCTCACCACCGGGAGGGGCCCTAGAGACCCAGTACTTC.

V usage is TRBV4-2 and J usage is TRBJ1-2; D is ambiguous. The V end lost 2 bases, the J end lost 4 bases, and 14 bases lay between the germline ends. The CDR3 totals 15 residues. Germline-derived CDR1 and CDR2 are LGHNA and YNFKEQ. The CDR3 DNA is TGTGCCAGCAGCCAAAATACCGTACCTACCTATGGCTACACCTTC. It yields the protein CASSQNTVPTYGYTF.

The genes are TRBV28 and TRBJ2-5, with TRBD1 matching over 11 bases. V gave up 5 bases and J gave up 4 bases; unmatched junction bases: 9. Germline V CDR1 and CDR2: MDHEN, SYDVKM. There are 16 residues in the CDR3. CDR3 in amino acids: CASSQNTGTGGETQYF. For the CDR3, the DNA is TGTGCCAGCAGTCAAAATACCGGGACAGGGGGAGAGACCCAGTACTTC.

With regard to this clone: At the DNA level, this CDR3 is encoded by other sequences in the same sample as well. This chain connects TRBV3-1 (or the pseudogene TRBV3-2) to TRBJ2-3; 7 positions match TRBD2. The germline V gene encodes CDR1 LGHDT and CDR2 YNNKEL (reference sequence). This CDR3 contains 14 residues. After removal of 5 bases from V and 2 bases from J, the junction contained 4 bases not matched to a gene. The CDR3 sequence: CASSSRGSTDTQYF. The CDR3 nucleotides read TGTGCCAGCAGCTCGCGGGGGTCCACAGATACGCAGTATTTT.

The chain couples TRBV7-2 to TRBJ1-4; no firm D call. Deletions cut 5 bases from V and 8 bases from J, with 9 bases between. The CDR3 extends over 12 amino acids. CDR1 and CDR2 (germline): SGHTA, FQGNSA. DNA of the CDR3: TGTGCCAGCAGCACCCGCGGGGAAAAACTGTTTTTT. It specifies CASSTRGEKLFF. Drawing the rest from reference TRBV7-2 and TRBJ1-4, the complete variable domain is GAGVSQSPSNKVTEKGKDVELRCDPISGHTALYWYRQSLGQGLEFLIYFQGNSAPDKSGLPSDRFSAERTGGSVSTLTIQRTQQEDSAVYLCASSTRGEKLFFGSGTQLSVL.

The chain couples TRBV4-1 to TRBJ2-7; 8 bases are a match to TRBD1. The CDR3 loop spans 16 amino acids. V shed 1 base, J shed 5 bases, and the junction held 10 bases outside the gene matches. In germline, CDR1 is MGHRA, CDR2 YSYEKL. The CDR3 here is CASSQVVETGANEQYF. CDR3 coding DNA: TGCGCCAGCAGCCAAGTAGTTGAGACAGGGGCCAACGAGCAGTACTTC.

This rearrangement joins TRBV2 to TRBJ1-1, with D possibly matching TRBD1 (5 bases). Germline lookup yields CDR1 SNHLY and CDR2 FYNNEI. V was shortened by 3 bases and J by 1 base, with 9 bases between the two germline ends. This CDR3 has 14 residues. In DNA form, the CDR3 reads TGTGCCAGCAGTGAGGGGCAGGGGAACACTGAAGCTTTCTTT. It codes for CASSEGQGNTEAFF.

The CDR3 protein is CASSLGGAGVGTQYF. In DNA, the CDR3 is TGTGCCAGCAGCTTGGGTGGGGCGGGAGTTGGTACGCAGTATTTT. The rearrangement joins TRBV5-6 to TRBJ2-3, with 7 bases lining up with TRBD2. The CDR3 runs 15 residues. V lost 0 bases, J lost 8 bases, and 9 bases stayed unmatched. Germline V gene data show CDR1 as SGHDT and CDR2 as YYEEEE.